This entry lists 22 T cell receptor beta chains sequenced from one sample in a study of blood T cell repertoires in COVID-19. Produced via immunoSEQ multiplex PCR; TCRdb's table is partial and in-frame only. In the table there are over 200,000 clones, nearly 90% of which are singletons. The sample was PBMCs or T cells enriched from blood (not recorded which). These receptors were obtained from a man aged 30-40 years who had recovered from COVID-19.

This chain connects TRBV10-3 to TRBJ1-1, with TRBD1 as a possible D gene (5 bases). This CDR3 comprises 14 residues. Germline lookup yields CDR1 ENHRY and CDR2 SYGVKD. Trimming shortened V by 3 bases and J by 7 bases, and 15 bases separated the two germline ends. The DNA of the CDR3 is TGTGCCATCAGTGAATATGGGACTAGGGGTGAAGCTTTCTTT. Residues: CAISEYGTRGEAFF.

The V call is TRBV7-2, the J call TRBJ1-1; no reliable D call. The CDR3 loop spans 14 amino acids. The V gene's germline CDR1 is SGHTA and CDR2 FQGNSA. V was cut by 2 bases and J by 7 bases, with 14 bases left in between. The CDR3 nucleotides are TGTGCCAGCAGCTTATCGCATATACAGTTTGAAGCTTTCTTT. Amino acid sequence: CASSLSHIQFEAFF.

This chain links TRBV13 with TRBJ1-1; 7 bases match TRBD1. The germline CDR1 and CDR2 sequences are PRHDT and FYEKMQ (reference sequence). V dropped 5 bases and J dropped 2; count of bases not matched to a gene: 5. The CDR3 has 14 residues. CDR3 amino acids: CASSKDRDNTEAFF. In DNA form, the CDR3 reads TGTGCCAGCAGCAAAGACAGGGATAACACTGAAGCTTTCTTT.

The chain carries TRBV30 and TRBJ1-2; tentatively, D is TRBD1 (6 bases). This CDR3 spans 17 amino acids. Germline-derived CDR1 and CDR2 are GTSNPN and SVGIG (reference sequence). Trimming left V 0 bases short and J 0 bases short, with 17 bases between. In nucleotides, the CDR3 is TGTGCCTGGAGTGTACGTCAGACAGGACGAGCTAACTATGGCTACACCTTC. It translates to CAWSVRQTGRANYGYTF.

This clone occurred a few times. The chain links TRBV7-2 to TRBJ2-1; 7 bases are shared with TRBD2. J lost 0 bases, V lost 3 bases, and 2 bases had no gene match. CDR3 length: 15 amino acids. Germline assignment: CDR1 SGHTA and CDR2 FQGNSA. The CDR3 here is CASSLWGGSYNEQFF. CDR3 sequence (DNA): TGTGCCAGCAGCTTGTGGGGGGGCTCCTACAATGAGCAGTTCTTC.

The chain combines TRBV18 with TRBJ1-1, with D unclear. CDR1 is KGHSH, CDR2 LQKENI, per germline. This CDR3 contains 13 residues. V lost 5 bases and J lost 1, with 8 bases in between. CDR3 sequence: CASSSGRNTEAFF. Written as DNA, the CDR3 is TGTGCCAGCTCATCCGGGAGGAACACTGAAGCTTTCTTT. The variable domain in full, completed from reference TRBV18 and TRBJ1-1, reads NAGVMQNPRHLVRRRGQEARLRCSPMKGHSHVYWYRQLPEEGLKFMVYLQKENIIDESGMPKERFSAEFPKEGPSILRIQQVVRGDSAAYFCASSSGRNTEAFFGQGTRLTVV.

The chain combines TRBV27 with TRBJ2-7; possibly TRBD2 for D (5 bases). V was cut by 4 bases and J by 2 bases, with 18 bases left in between. CDR1 is MNHEY, CDR2 SMNVEV, per germline (reference sequence). The CDR3 spans 16 residues. The CDR3 DNA is TGTGCCAGCAGTTCCCTACTCTCCGCGGGTACCTACGAGCAGTACTTC. Translation gives CASSSLLSAGTYEQYF.

The chain couples TRBV29-1 to TRBJ1-2; no clear D gene. Trimming stripped 2 bases from V and 8 bases from J, with 15 bases between. From germline, CDR1 is SQVTM and CDR2 ANQGSEA. The CDR3 runs to 13 residues. CDR3 coding DNA: TGCAGCGTTGAATCGGATGGGCTTCGGGGCTACACCTTC. Residues: CSVESDGLRGYTF.

The V gene is TRBV27, the J gene TRBJ2-7, with TRBD1 matching 11 bases. V dropped 6 bases and J dropped 4; count of bases not matched to a gene: 5. CDR3 size: 14 residues. The germline CDR1 and CDR2 sequences are MNHEY and SMNVEV (reference sequence). The DNA for the CDR3 is TGTGCCAGCAGAGGGACAGGGGGAAGGTACGAGCAGTACTTC. Translated, it gives CASRGTGGRYEQYF.

V and J are TRBV24-1 and TRBJ2-3, with D perhaps TRBD1 (5 bases). CDR1 KGHDR and CDR2 SFDVKD come from the germline V gene. The CDR3 runs 17 residues. Trimming took off 6 bases at V and 1 base at J, with 19 bases between the two ends. CDR3 sequence reads: CATSPPMATRGTDTQYF. The CDR3 DNA is TGTGCCACCAGTCCCCCGATGGCAACCAGGGGCACAGATACGCAGTATTTT.

The chain has TRBV7-2 and TRBJ2-3; the match to TRBD2 covers 7 bases. V was clipped by 6 bases and J by 1 base; unmatched bases: 7. In germline, CDR1 is SGHTA, CDR2 FQGNSA. CDR3 length: 15 residues. CDR3 loop: CASRPPTSGTDTQYF. CDR3 nucleotide sequence: TGTGCCAGCAGACCGCCAACTAGCGGCACAGATACGCAGTATTTT. The variable domain in full, completed from reference TRBV7-2 and TRBJ2-3, reads GAGVSQSPSNKVTEKGKDVELRCDPISGHTALYWYRQSLGQGLEFLIYFQGNSAPDKSGLPSDRFSAERTGGSVSTLTIQRTQQEDSAVYLCASRPPTSGTDTQYFGPGTRLTVL.

This chain links TRBV27 with TRBJ2-7, with 8 nucleotides matching TRBD2. The V gene end was trimmed by 4 bases and the J gene end by 2 bases; junction bases not matched to a gene: 16. CDR3 length equals 18 residues. Germline lookup yields CDR1 MNHEY and CDR2 SMNVEV (reference sequence). The DNA of the CDR3 is TGTGCCAGCAGTTCCCAGCCCCCCTTAGCGGGGAACACCTACGAGCAGTACTTC. Translation: CASSSQPPLAGNTYEQYF.

The gene calls are TRBV6-5 and TRBJ2-7; a weak D match, TRBD2 (5 bases). V was clipped by 0 bases and J by 4 bases, with 7 bases between them. The germline V gene encodes CDR1 MNHEY and CDR2 SVGAGI. CDR3 length equals 13 residues. Here the CDR3 reads CASSYSRLYEQYF. The CDR3 DNA reads TGTGCCAGCAGTTACTCTCGACTATACGAGCAGTACTTC.

The chain is built from TRBV2 and TRBJ1-5; 7 bases are a match to TRBD1. Losses at the gene ends were 10 bases for V and 3 bases for J; bases not matched to a gene: 6. Germline lookup yields CDR1 SNHLY and CDR2 FYNNEI. The CDR3 is made up of 13 amino acids. For the CDR3, the DNA is TGTGCCAACTCACAGGGGCCCAATCAGCCCCAGCATTTT. It codes for CANSQGPNQPQHF.

This clone was found many times. The V and J genes are TRBV7-2 and TRBJ2-1, with D possibly TRBD2 on 5 matching bases. Germline V gene data show CDR1 as SGHTA and CDR2 as FQGNSA. The V end was cut by 4 bases, the J end by 4 bases, with 11 bases between. The CDR3 spans 14 residues. The CDR3 DNA is TGTGCCAGCAGCTCACCGGGGTGGTACAATGAGCAGTTCTTC. Residues: CASSSPGWYNEQFF.

This clone was counted once. V and J are TRBV11-2 and TRBJ1-5; the D gene is possibly TRBD1 (5 bases). From germline, CDR1 is SGHAT and CDR2 FQNNGV. This CDR3 contains 15 residues. The ends were cut back, 5 bases at V and 1 base at J, with 12 bases in the middle. The CDR3 DNA reads as TGTGCCAGCAGCATCGCGGGGGGAAGCAATCAGCCCCAGCATTTT. It codes for CASSIAGGSNQPQHF.

The V and J genes are TRBV19 and TRBJ1-1; 10 bases are a match to TRBD1. This CDR3 is 14 amino acids long. Germline CDR1 is LNHDA and CDR2 is SQIVND (reference sequence). V trimming: 5 bases; J trimming: 5 bases; junction bases outside the gene matches: 5. The CDR3 sequence: CASSYGQGGTEAFF. The CDR3 nucleotides read TGTGCCAGTAGTTACGGACAGGGGGGGACTGAAGCTTTCTTT.

The chain is built from TRBV13 and TRBJ2-7; 8 positions match TRBD1. CDR1 is PRHDT and CDR2 is FYEKMQ in the germline V gene (reference sequence). The CDR3 is 16 residues long. V shed 5 bases and J 1 base; nucleotides not matched to a gene: 10. DNA of the CDR3: TGTGCCAGCAGCCCAGGACAGGGTTTGATTTCCTACGAGCAGTACTTC. This sequence encodes CASSPGQGLISYEQYF.

The chain employs TRBV29-1 and TRBJ2-2, with D possibly matching TRBD1 (5 bases). Per the germline V gene, CDR1 is SQVTM and CDR2 is ANQGSEA. Trimming removed 6 bases from V and 1 base from J, with 15 bases in between. CDR3 length equals 15 residues. CDR3 sequence reads: CSVQKITGNTGELFF. The CDR3 coding sequence is TGCAGCGTCCAGAAAATTACAGGGAACACCGGGGAGCTGTTTTTT.

The chain carries TRBV27 and TRBJ2-7, with D uncertain. The CDR3 totals 15 residues. Germline V gives CDR1 MNHEY, CDR2 SMNVEV (reference sequence). Trimming left V 5 bases short and J 0 bases short, with 14 bases between. The CDR3: CASSPTSQASYEQYF. The CDR3 region has the DNA TGTGCCAGCAGTCCTACGTCGCAGGCCTCCTACGAGCAGTACTTC.

This clone has a single count. The chain employs TRBV5-1 and TRBJ1-1; D possibly corresponds to TRBD1 (6 bases). V lost 1 base, J lost 9 bases, and 22 bases lay in between. Germline CDR1 reads SGHRS; CDR2 reads YFSETQ. CDR3 length: 16 amino acids. CDR3 residues: CASSLTTGAPGHKAFF. CDR3 coding DNA: TGCGCCAGCAGCTTGACGACCGGCGCTCCGGGACATAAAGCTTTCTTT.

V and J are TRBV2 and TRBJ2-7; 12 positions agree with TRBD1. J gave up 7 bases and V 6 bases, and 4 bases lay outside the gene matches. The CDR3 is made up of 13 amino acids. The germline V gene encodes CDR1 SNHLY and CDR2 FYNNEI. Here the CDR3 DNA reads TGTGCCAGCAGGGGACAGGGGGCGGGAGAGCAGTACTTC. Its protein product is CASRGQGAGEQYF.